This T cell receptor (beta chain) emerged from a study of CD8+CD57+ T cells in acquired aplastic anemia. For the study at large: CD4+ and CD8+ cells, once sorted, gave DNA averaging approximately 3.4 ug.

Study findings and constraints: There were twenty-nine CD8+ CDR3 sequences that occurred in both patients and controls.

Individuals selected for sequencing had exhibited CD8+CD57+ cell expansion on flow cytometry. The patients all had a severe acquired aplastic anemia diagnosis. Investigators profiled TCR beta VDJ and CDR3 from genomic DNA template. MiXCR, run by TCRdb on the reads, gives a single entry per CDR3 protein. The sample records approximately 200,000 distinct CDR3 sequences, 40% to 60% being singletons. This clonotype was detected once. Its antigen is unknown. The TCR sequence derives from a human donor with aplastic anemia. The sample consisted of sorted CD4+, CD8+, or CD8+CD57+ T cells (not recorded which) from PBMCs.

In DNA form, the CDR3 reads TGTGCCAGCAGCTTAGTGTTCGATGGCTACACCTTC. Encoded protein: CASSLVFDGYTF. The genes are TRBV7-2 and TRBJ1-2; D remains unclear. This CDR3 contains 12 residues. V lost 1 base, J lost 6 bases, and 6 bases lay in between. Germline V gene data show CDR1 as SGHTA and CDR2 as FQGNSA. Complete variable domain (other parts from reference TRBV7-2 and TRBJ1-2): GAGVSQSPSNKVTEKGKDVELRCDPISGHTALYWYRQSLGQGLEFLIYFQGNSAPDKSGLPSDRFSAERTGGSVSTLTIQRTQQEDSAVYLCASSLVFDGYTFGSGTRLTVV.